Sequencing of this T cell receptor beta chain was carried out in a study of blood T cells in healthy people across ages. Study observations and caveats: Expanded clonotype changes were possibly confounded by unknown donor CMV status.

Next came a second PCR, run for about 6 to 12 cycles, which used a sample-barcoded 5' primer along with a J-beta primer mix. Every cDNA molecule bore a tag from a template-switch adaptor containing 12 random nucleotides. A single record per CDR3 protein comes from TCRdb applying MiXCR to the 5' RACE reads. This repertoire shows about 670,000 distinct CDR3 sequences, roughly 41% found once; its top ten account for about 30%. Caucasian, healthy and from Russia, the donors were aged between about 6 and 90. On this clonotype itself: Its antigen is undetermined.

CDR1 is MNHNY and CDR2 is SVGAGI in the germline V gene (reference sequence). The CDR3 consists of 15 residues. V dropped 4 bases and J dropped 6; count of bases not matched to a gene: 7. This clonotype was sampled from an elderly man in good health. This chain joins TRBV6-6 and TRBJ1-2; 11 bases are shared with TRBD1. Material for sequencing was blood. CDR3 in DNA: TGTGCCAGCAGTTTAGGGACAGGGGGTGCGGATGGCTACACCTTC. This codes for CASSLGTGGADGYTF.